Below, 31 T cell receptor beta chains from the same sample are listed, as sequenced in a study of blood T cell repertoires in COVID-19. Assay: immunoSEQ multiplex PCR; the TCRdb copy retains only in-frame clones and omits some. This table holds approximately 190,000 clones, 86% found once. Sequences were obtained from peripheral blood. All receptors come from a man at least 80 years old with acute or convalescent COVID-19.

The J gene is TRBJ2-3, the V gene TRBV15, with D uncertain. The germline V gene has CDR1 LNHNV and CDR2 YYDKDF (reference sequence). V was pared by 0 bases and J by 5 bases, with 9 bases between. The CDR3 length is 14 residues. The CDR3 reads CATSRDRYGDTQYF. The DNA of the CDR3 is TGTGCCACCAGCAGAGATCGGTACGGAGATACGCAGTATTTT.

V is TRBV7-2 and J is TRBJ1-3; unclear D gene. The CDR3 is 13 amino acids. Germline values: CDR1 SGHTA, CDR2 FQGNSA. Trimming pared 3 bases from V and 8 bases from J, leaving 11 bases between. Here the CDR3 DNA reads TGTGCCAGCAGCTTTGAACTCCTGGACACCATATATTTT. This encodes CASSFELLDTIYF.

This sequence joins TRBV19 and TRBJ1-4; 11 bases match TRBD1. Trimming cost V 3 bases and J 7 bases; bases outside gene matches: 4. CDR1 and CDR2 from the germline V gene are LNHDA and SQIVND (reference sequence). The CDR3 runs 15 residues. The DNA of the CDR3 is TGTGCCAGTAGTATTGCGGGGACAGGGGGTGAAAAACTGTTTTTT. Amino acid sequence: CASSIAGTGGEKLFF.

The V gene is TRBV6-4, the J gene TRBJ2-2; TRBD2 aligns across 10 bases. The CDR3 has 18 amino acids. Germline values: CDR1 MRHNA, CDR2 SNTAGT. J gave up 1 base and V 2 bases, and 7 bases lay outside the gene matches. The CDR3 loop is CASSDPGLAEQNTGELFF. In DNA, the CDR3 is TGTGCCAGCAGTGACCCAGGACTAGCGGAGCAGAACACCGGGGAGCTGTTTTTT.

The CDR3 sequence is CASSQDYADTVYEQYF. Written as DNA, the CDR3 is TGTGCCAGCAGCCAAGATTACGCGGACACCGTCTACGAGCAGTACTTC. This chain uses TRBV14 with TRBJ2-7, with a tentative D call TRBD1 (5 bases). In germline, CDR1 is SGHDN, CDR2 FVKESK. The CDR3 runs to 16 residues. The ends were cut back, 0 bases at V and 3 bases at J, with 15 bases in the middle.

The chain links TRBV3-1 (or the pseudogene TRBV3-2) to TRBJ1-1; 10 nucleotides agree with TRBD1. From germline, CDR1 is LGHDT and CDR2 YNNKEL (reference sequence). Losses at the gene ends were 0 bases for V and 4 bases for J; bases not matched to a gene: 20. The CDR3 is made up of 21 amino acids. Here the CDR3 DNA reads TGTGCCAGCAGCCAAGATAGGGGGACAGGGGTTCTATCCGCCACCCGCACTGAAGCTTTCTTT. Amino acid sequence: CASSQDRGTGVLSATRTEAFF.

The rearrangement joins TRBV19 to TRBJ2-3; 11 nucleotides line up with TRBD2. Germline CDR1 reads LNHDA; CDR2 reads SQIVND (reference sequence). The V segment lost 8 bases and the J segment 2 bases; nucleotides outside the gene matches: 6. This CDR3 region has 15 residues. CDR3 DNA sequence: TGTGCCAGTCGGAATAGCGGGAGGGACACAGATACGCAGTATTTT. Amino acid sequence: CASRNSGRDTDTQYF.

J is TRBJ1-6 and V is TRBV10-3, with a tentative D call TRBD1 (6 bases). This CDR3 is 14 amino acids long. The ends were cut back, 2 bases at V and 5 bases at J, with 7 bases in the middle. The germline CDR1 and CDR2 sequences are ENHRY and SYGVKD. CDR3: CAISETGNNSPLHF. CDR3 DNA sequence: TGTGCCATCAGTGAGACAGGGAATAATTCACCCCTCCACTTT.

The rearrangement links TRBV19 to TRBJ1-2; maybe TRBD1 (5 bases). V shed 3 bases and J shed 2 bases, with 22 bases lying between them. CDR1 is LNHDA and CDR2 is SQIVND in the germline V gene (reference sequence). This CDR3 has 18 residues. The DNA for the CDR3 is TGTGCCAGTAGTATGGGGGGGAAGTGGCTAACAGAGAACTATGGCTACACCTTC. It encodes CASSMGGKWLTENYGYTF.

The chain uses TRBV5-1 and TRBJ1-6; 8 bases line up with TRBD1. Per germline, CDR1 SGHRS and CDR2 YFSETQ. The V and J ends lost 7 bases and 15 bases, in that order; junction bases with no gene match: 12. The CDR3 consists of 13 residues. In DNA, the CDR3 is TGCGCCAGCGGGGCGGCAGGGGGCAATCACCTCCACTTT. Translation: CASGAAGGNHLHF.

CDR3 nucleotides: TGTGCCAGCAGCTTAGTATCGACATCTGAAGCTTTCTTT. Its translation is CASSLVSTSEAFF. The J gene is TRBJ1-1, the V gene TRBV7-9; unclear D gene. CDR3 length: 13 amino acids. Trimming took off 1 base at V and 6 bases at J, with 9 bases between the two ends. CDR1 is SEHNR, CDR2 FQNEAQ, per germline (reference sequence).

This clone was recorded once. This chain joins TRBV19 and TRBJ2-1, with a tentative D call TRBD2 (6 bases). V lost 7 bases to trimming and J lost 0 bases, with 16 bases between them. Germline-derived CDR1 and CDR2 are LNHDA and SQIVND (reference sequence). The CDR3 is 16 amino acids. In nucleotides, the CDR3 is TGTGCCAGTAAAAAAATAGCGGAGGCCTCCTACAATGAGCAGTTCTTC. This translates into CASKKIAEASYNEQFF.

The chain has TRBV13 and TRBJ2-2; a possible D gene is TRBD2 (5 bases). V was clipped by 0 bases and J by 6 bases, with 8 bases between them. There are 14 residues in the CDR3. Germline values: CDR1 PRHDT, CDR2 FYEKMQ (reference sequence). CDR3 sequence reads: CASSLGLGAGELFF. CDR3 coding DNA: TGTGCCAGCAGCTTAGGCCTGGGAGCCGGGGAGCTGTTTTTT.

J is TRBJ2-3 and V is TRBV7-9; 12 bases are shared with TRBD2. Germline V gene data show CDR1 as SEHNR and CDR2 as FQNEAQ (reference sequence). Losses at the gene ends were 5 bases for V and 4 bases for J; bases not matched to a gene: 4. The CDR3 sequence is 15 residues long. CDR3 in DNA: TGTGCCAGCAGCAAACTAGCGGGAGGCTCAGATACGCAGTATTTT. Translated: CASSKLAGGSDTQYF.

CDR3 residues: CASSYSGRGNSPLHF. The CDR3 DNA follows: TGTGCCAGCAGTTACTCGGGACGGGGGAATTCACCCCTCCACTTT. V usage is TRBV6-5 and J usage is TRBJ1-6; maybe TRBD1 (5 bases). The CDR3 spans 15 residues. The germline V and J ends were trimmed by 0 bases and 7 bases, with 10 bases remaining between them. Germline V gene data show CDR1 as MNHEY and CDR2 as SVGAGI.

The chain has TRBV9 and TRBJ1-6, with 8 nucleotides matching TRBD1. The trim removed 0 bases at V and 7 bases at J, leaving 3 bases unmatched. Looked up from germline, CDR1 is SGDLS and CDR2 is YYNGEE. This CDR3 contains 15 residues. CDR3 sequence reads: CASSVGDRGNSPLHF. CDR3 bases: TGTGCCAGCAGCGTAGGTGACAGGGGAAATTCACCCCTCCACTTT.

The genes are TRBV5-5 and TRBJ1-3; 10 bases fit TRBD1. Germline CDR1 SGHKS, CDR2 YYEKEE (reference sequence). The CDR3 loop spans 18 amino acids. The V and J ends lost 0 bases and 0 bases, in that order; junction bases with no gene match: 6. For the CDR3, the DNA is TGTGCCAGCAGCTTGGGCGGGACAGGGGACCTCTCTGGAAACACCATATATTTT. Translation: CASSLGGTGDLSGNTIYF. Full variable domain (rest looked up from reference TRBV5-5 and TRBJ1-3): DAGVTQSPTHLIKTRGQQVTLRCSPISGHKSVSWYQQVLGQGPQFIFQYYEKEERGRGNFPDRFSARQFPNYSSELNVNALLLGDSALYLCASSLGGTGDLSGNTIYFGEGSWLTVV.

For the CDR3, the DNA is TGTGCCAGCAGTCCCGCCGCAGGCCACATTTGGGAAAAACTGTTTTTT. Protein product: CASSPAAGHIWEKLFF. V and J are TRBV27 and TRBJ1-4; D is ambiguous. The CDR3 runs 16 residues. Germline V gives CDR1 MNHEY, CDR2 SMNVEV (reference sequence). The V end lost 5 bases, the J end lost 8 bases, and 21 bases lay between the germline ends.

The V gene is TRBV28, the J gene TRBJ2-3, with D tentatively TRBD2 (5 bases). V dropped 6 bases and J dropped 8 bases, with 12 bases sitting between them. Germline lookup yields CDR1 MDHEN and CDR2 SYDVKM. This CDR3 has 12 amino acids. CDR3 loop: CASSSTSGTQYF. The CDR3, as DNA: TGTGCCAGCAGCAGCACTAGTGGTACGCAGTATTTT.

Only one count was recorded for this clone. The chain recombines TRBV5-8 with TRBJ2-6; 10 positions match TRBD1. From germline, CDR1 is SGHTS and CDR2 YDEGEE. CDR3 length: 19 residues. The trim removed 2 bases at V and 2 bases at J, leaving 10 bases unmatched. CDR3 sequence: CASSFISPGQGTGANVLTF. CDR3 sequence (DNA): TGTGCCAGCAGCTTTATCTCCCCGGGACAGGGGACTGGGGCCAACGTCCTGACTTTC.

This clone showed up just a few times. This chain joins TRBV19 and TRBJ1-2; possible D gene TRBD1, 5 bases. This CDR3 has 12 residues. Trimming stripped 3 bases from V and 8 bases from J, with 10 bases between. Germline V lookup: CDR1 LNHDA, CDR2 SQIVND (reference sequence). CDR3 sequence reads: CASSIWGWGYTF. CDR3 nucleotides: TGTGCCAGTAGTATTTGGGGCTGGGGCTACACCTTC.

The rearrangement joins TRBV27 to TRBJ2-4, with D possibly TRBD2 on 6 matching bases. V was trimmed by 5 bases and J by 1 base, leaving 15 bases between them. Germline V CDR1 and CDR2: MNHEY, SMNVEV (reference sequence). The CDR3 has 16 residues. The DNA of the CDR3 is TGTGCCAGCAGTCTCGGGGGAACGTTGGCCAAAAACATTCAGTACTTC. This translates into CASSLGGTLAKNIQYF.

A single count supports this clone. The chain links TRBV28 to TRBJ2-1; TRBD1 matches at 9 bases. Per the germline V gene, CDR1 is MDHEN and CDR2 is SYDVKM. The CDR3 sequence is 12 residues long. The V gene end was trimmed by 5 bases and the J gene end by 15 bases; junction bases not matched to a gene: 8. The CDR3 coding sequence is TGTGCCAGCAGTGTGACAGGGGGATTGGGGTTCTTC. Its translation is CASSVTGGLGFF. Full variable domain (missing parts from reference TRBV28 and TRBJ2-1): DVKVTQSSRYLVKRTGEKVFLECVQDMDHENMFWYRQDPGLGLRLIYFSYDVKMKEKGDIPEGYSVSREKKERFSLILESASTNQTSMYLCASSVTGGLGFFGPGTRLTVL.

The V gene is TRBV7-9, the J gene TRBJ1-5; D not certain. The germline V and J ends were trimmed by 3 bases and 5 bases, with 5 bases remaining between them. The CDR3 is made up of 12 amino acids. Germline CDR1 SEHNR, CDR2 FQNEAQ (reference sequence). The CDR3: CASSFQDQPQHF. Written as DNA, the CDR3 is TGTGCCAGCAGCTTTCAGGATCAGCCCCAGCATTTT.

The chain links TRBV7-9 to TRBJ2-2; D not certain. From germline, CDR1 is SEHNR and CDR2 FQNEAQ (reference sequence). The CDR3 has 14 amino acids. Trimming left V 2 bases short and J 6 bases short, with 10 bases between. The CDR3 here is CASSLSANPGELFF. The CDR3 DNA sequence: TGTGCCAGCAGCTTAAGCGCCAACCCCGGGGAGCTGTTTTTT.

The genes are TRBV7-2 and TRBJ2-7, with a weak D call TRBD1 (5 bases). The CDR3 is 15 amino acids. CDR1 is SGHTA and CDR2 is FQGNSA in the germline V gene. Trimming removed 5 bases from V and 2 bases from J, with 16 bases in between. The CDR3 reads CASSPDPGAPYEQYV. The CDR3 nucleotides are TGTGCCAGCAGCCCCGACCCTGGGGCCCCCTACGAGCAGTACGTC.

The chain is built from TRBV12-3 or TRBV12-4 and TRBJ1-2, with 9 bases identical to TRBD1. J was trimmed by 6 bases and V by 6 bases; bases with no gene match: 2. This CDR3 contains 12 residues. DNA of the CDR3: TGTGCCAGCAGGGACAGGGGCCATGGCTACACCTTC. Its protein is CASRDRGHGYTF.

This clone was counted only a few times. The gene calls are TRBV12-3 or TRBV12-4 and TRBJ1-5; D ambiguous. The CDR3 is made up of 13 amino acids. V was pared by 5 bases and J by 2 bases, with 7 bases between. CDR3 amino acids: CASSRGGNQPQHF. The DNA of the CDR3 is TGTGCCAGCAGTCGGGGAGGCAATCAGCCCCAGCATTTT.

The genes are TRBV25-1 and TRBJ2-4, with TRBD1 as a possible D gene (5 bases). Germline V gene data show CDR1 as MGHDK and CDR2 as SYGVNS. The CDR3 consists of 18 residues. V was pared by 1 base and J by 1 base, with 17 bases between. The CDR3 reads CASSESTSAAGAKNIQYF. The CDR3 nucleotides read TGTGCCAGCAGTGAATCAACCTCCGCTGCAGGGGCCAAAAACATTCAGTACTTC.

The rearrangement links TRBV5-4 to TRBJ2-3; 12 bases are a match to TRBD2. CDR1 is SGHNT and CDR2 is YYREEE in the germline V gene (reference sequence). The CDR3 spans 17 residues. V lost 1 base to trimming and J lost 5 bases; unmatched junction nucleotides: 8. CDR3 loop: CASSLLFLAGGGDTQYF. DNA of the CDR3: TGTGCCAGCAGCTTGCTCTTTCTAGCGGGAGGGGGAGATACGCAGTATTTT.

This clone is a singleton in its sample. The V call is TRBV7-3, the J call TRBJ2-7; the D is unclear. This CDR3 is built from 15 residues. Germline V gene data show CDR1 as SGHTA and CDR2 as FQGTGA. Trimming pared 8 bases from V and 0 bases from J, leaving 17 bases between. This CDR3 reads CASQIRPADSYEQYF. As DNA, the CDR3 is TGTGCCAGCCAAATCCGTCCCGCGGACTCCTACGAGCAGTACTTC. Using reference TRBV7-3 and TRBJ2-7 for the parts outside the CDR3, the full variable domain is GAGVSQTPSNKVTEKGKYVELRCDPISGHTALYWYRQSLGQGPEFLIYFQGTGAADDSGLPNDRFFAVRPEGSVSTLKIQRTERGDSAVYLCASQIRPADSYEQYFGPGTRLTVT.